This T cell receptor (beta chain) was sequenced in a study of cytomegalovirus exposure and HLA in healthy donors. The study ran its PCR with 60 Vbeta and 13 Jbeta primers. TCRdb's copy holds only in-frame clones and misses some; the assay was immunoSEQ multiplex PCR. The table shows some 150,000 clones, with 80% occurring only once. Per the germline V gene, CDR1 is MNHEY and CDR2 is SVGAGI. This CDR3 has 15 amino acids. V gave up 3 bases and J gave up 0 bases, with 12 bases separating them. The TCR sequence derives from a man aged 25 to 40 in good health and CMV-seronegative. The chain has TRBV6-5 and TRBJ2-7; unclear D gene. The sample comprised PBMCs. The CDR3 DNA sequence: TGTGCCAGCAGTTATCGATCCGACATCTCCTACGAGCAGTACTTC. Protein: CASSYRSDISYEQYF.